This TCR beta chain came from a study of T cell repertoires in cytomegalovirus infection. Points from the study as a whole: Identification of carriers of CMV plus the relevant HLA was achieved through cumulative public TCR beta family frequency. CMV-specific TCR beta clonotypes restricted by HLA-C were the ones dominating the ex vivo response.

TCRdb analysed the reads with MiXCR anew, one entry per CDR3 protein. The sample consists of 310,000 or so distinct CDR3 sequences, around a quarter of them appearing once. The germline V and J ends were trimmed by 1 base and 11 bases, with 11 bases remaining between them. Germline-derived CDR1 and CDR2 are SGHTA and FQGNSA. The length of the CDR3 is 13 residues. Many counts were recorded for this clonotype. As yet, its antigen is unknown. The specimen comprised cultured PBMCs, sampled from culture after CMV antigen stimulation. The chain has TRBV7-2 and TRBJ1-4; tentative D call: TRBD1 (6 bases). The sequence was collected from a human donor in good health (CMV status not recorded). Some clones in this sample may be carry-over from other donors' samples. The CDR3 DNA sequence: TGTGCCAGCAGCTTAGAGGGACACCTTAAACTGTTTTTT. This sequence encodes CASSLEGHLKLFF.